This T cell receptor (beta chain) emerged from a study of blood T cell repertoires in COVID-19. Study-wide background: The United States, Italy and Spain were the sources of the acute and convalescent COVID-19 samples. T cells, B-cell-depleted T cells, or PBMCs supplied cDNA or gDNA.

Per the original data handling: Estimation of nucleated cell counts was performed using reference gene primer amplification. The table came from immunoSEQ multiplex PCR; TCRdb's copy has only in-frame clones and leaves some out. That table supplies the V and J calls and clone size; D and trimming were determined from the DNA. The sample lists some 160,000 clones, about 80% occurring once. V gave up 6 bases and J gave up 1 base, with 11 bases separating them. CDR1 and CDR2 from the germline V gene are SQVTM and ANQGSEA. The CDR3 totals 13 residues. This clone occurred once. The source material was peripheral blood. The clonotype comes from a man between 65 and 85 years old with active or convalescent COVID-19. The chain joins TRBV29-1 to TRBJ2-3, with D possibly being TRBD2 (5 bases). In DNA, the CDR3 is TGCAGCGTGACGGCCGGGGGCACAGATACGCAGTATTTT. Translating gives CSVTAGGTDTQYF.